This T cell receptor (beta chain) was sequenced for a study of cytomegalovirus exposure and HLA in healthy donors. Study-level background: Unique TCRs from HLA-typed donors, around 79 million of them, were held in an early data release. Genotyping showed around 80% of 398 donors falling in the Caucasian-associated ancestry cluster. Regarding the study as a whole: In an earlier analysis, most TCR beta V segments were productive about 87% or about 30% of the time. V segments that were indistinguishable, TRBV6-2 and TRBV6-3 among them, were omitted from analysis.

The CDR3 length is 14 residues. V lost 1 base to trimming and J lost 2 bases, with 8 bases between them. The germline V gene encodes CDR1 GTSNPN and CDR2 SVGIG (reference sequence). The PCR ran on 60 Vbeta and 13 Jbeta primers. Assay used: immunoSEQ multiplex PCR; TCRdb lists only in-frame clones, some missing. The profile shows 140,000 or so clones, about 61% of them singletons. This clone turned up a few times. Its antigen remains unidentified. The TCR originated in a male donor in good health and CMV-seronegative. The sample was PBMCs. The V call is TRBV30, the J call TRBJ2-2; D is unclear. CDR3 region: CAWSEQPNTGELFF. CDR3 coding DNA: TGTGCCTGGAGTGAACAGCCAAACACCGGGGAGCTGTTTTTT.